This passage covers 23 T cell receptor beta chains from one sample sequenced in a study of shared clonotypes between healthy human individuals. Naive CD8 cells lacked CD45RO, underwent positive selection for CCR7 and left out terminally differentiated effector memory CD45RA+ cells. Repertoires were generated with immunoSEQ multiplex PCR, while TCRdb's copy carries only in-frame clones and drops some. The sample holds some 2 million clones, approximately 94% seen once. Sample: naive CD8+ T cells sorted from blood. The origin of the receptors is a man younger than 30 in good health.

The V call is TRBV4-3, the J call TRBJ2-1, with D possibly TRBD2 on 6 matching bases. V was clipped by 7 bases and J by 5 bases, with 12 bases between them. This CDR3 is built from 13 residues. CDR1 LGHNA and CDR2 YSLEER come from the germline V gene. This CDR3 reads CASKPSDNNEQFF. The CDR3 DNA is TGCGCCAGCAAACCTAGCGATAACAATGAGCAGTTCTTC.

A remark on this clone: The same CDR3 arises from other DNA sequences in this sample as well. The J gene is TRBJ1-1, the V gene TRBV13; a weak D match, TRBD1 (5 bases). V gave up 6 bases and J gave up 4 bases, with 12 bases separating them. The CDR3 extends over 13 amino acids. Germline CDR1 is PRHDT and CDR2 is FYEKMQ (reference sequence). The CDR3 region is CASSLGEGTEAFF. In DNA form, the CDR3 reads TGTGCCAGCAGTCTGGGGGAGGGCACTGAAGCTTTCTTT.

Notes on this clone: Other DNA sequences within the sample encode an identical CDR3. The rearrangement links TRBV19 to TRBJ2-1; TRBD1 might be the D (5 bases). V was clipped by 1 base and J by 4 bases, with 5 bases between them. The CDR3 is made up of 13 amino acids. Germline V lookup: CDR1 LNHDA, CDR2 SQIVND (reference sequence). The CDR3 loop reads CASSIGQYNEQFF. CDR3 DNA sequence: TGTGCCAGTAGTATAGGACAGTACAATGAGCAGTTCTTC.

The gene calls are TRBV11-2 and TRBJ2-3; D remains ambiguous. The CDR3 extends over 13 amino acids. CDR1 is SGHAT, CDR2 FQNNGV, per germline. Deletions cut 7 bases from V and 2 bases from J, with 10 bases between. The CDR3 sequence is CASTAIPTDTQYF. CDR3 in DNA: TGTGCCAGCACTGCGATCCCCACAGATACGCAGTATTTT.

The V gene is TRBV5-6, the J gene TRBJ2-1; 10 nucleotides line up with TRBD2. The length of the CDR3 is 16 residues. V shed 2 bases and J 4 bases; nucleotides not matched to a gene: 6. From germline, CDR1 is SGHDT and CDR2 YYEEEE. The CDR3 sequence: CASSLSTGLAYNEQFF. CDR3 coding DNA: TGTGCCAGCAGCTTATCGACGGGACTAGCGTACAATGAGCAGTTCTTC.

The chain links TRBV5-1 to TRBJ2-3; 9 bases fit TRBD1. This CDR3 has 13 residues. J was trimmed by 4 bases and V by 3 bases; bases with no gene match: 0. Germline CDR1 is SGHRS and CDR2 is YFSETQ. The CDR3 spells CASSWDRADTQYF. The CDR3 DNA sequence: TGCGCCAGCAGCTGGGACAGGGCAGATACGCAGTATTTT.

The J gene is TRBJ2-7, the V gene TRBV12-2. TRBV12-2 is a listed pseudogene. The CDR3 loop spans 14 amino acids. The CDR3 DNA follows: TGTGCACTTCGGGTAACGGGGCATAGGGGCGAGCAGTACTTC. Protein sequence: CALRVTGHRGEQYF.

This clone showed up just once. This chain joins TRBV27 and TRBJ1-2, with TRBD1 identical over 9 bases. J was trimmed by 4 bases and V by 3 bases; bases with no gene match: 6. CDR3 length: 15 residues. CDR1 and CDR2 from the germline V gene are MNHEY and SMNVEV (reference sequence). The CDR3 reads CASSFQGQGIYGYTF. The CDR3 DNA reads TGTGCCAGCAGTTTTCAGGGACAGGGAATCTATGGCTACACCTTC.

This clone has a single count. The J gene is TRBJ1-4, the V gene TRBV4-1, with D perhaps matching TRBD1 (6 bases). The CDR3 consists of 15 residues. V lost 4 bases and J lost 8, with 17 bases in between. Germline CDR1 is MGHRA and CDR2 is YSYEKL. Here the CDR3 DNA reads TGCGCCAGCAGCCCCCCCGGGGGGGGCGGCGAAAAACTGTTTTTT. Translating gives CASSPPGGGGEKLFF.

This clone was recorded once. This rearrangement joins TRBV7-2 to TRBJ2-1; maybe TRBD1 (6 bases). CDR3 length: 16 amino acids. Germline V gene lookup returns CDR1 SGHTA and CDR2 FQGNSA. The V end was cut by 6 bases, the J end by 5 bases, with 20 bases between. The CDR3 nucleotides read TGTGCCAGCAGTTCCCTCGGACAGAACCCAAACAATGAGCAGTTCTTC. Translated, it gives CASSSLGQNPNNEQFF.

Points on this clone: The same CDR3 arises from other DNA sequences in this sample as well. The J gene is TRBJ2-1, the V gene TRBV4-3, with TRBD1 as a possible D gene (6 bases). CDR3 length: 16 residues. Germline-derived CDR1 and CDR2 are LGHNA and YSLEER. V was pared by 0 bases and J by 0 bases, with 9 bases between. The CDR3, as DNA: TGCGCCAGCAGCCAAGACAGGGGAAGCTCCTACAATGAGCAGTTCTTC. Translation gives CASSQDRGSSYNEQFF.

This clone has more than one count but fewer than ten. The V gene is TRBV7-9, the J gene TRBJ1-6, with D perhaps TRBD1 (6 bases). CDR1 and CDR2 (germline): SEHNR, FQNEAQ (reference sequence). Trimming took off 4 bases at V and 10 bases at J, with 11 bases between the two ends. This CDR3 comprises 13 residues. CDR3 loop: CASSSDRRSPLHF. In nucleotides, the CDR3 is TGTGCCAGCAGCTCTGACAGGCGATCACCCCTCCACTTT.

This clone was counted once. The CDR3 DNA sequence: TGTGCCAGCAGTTTAGTAAGGGGCGAGCAGTACTTC. Translation gives CASSLVRGEQYF. The gene calls are TRBV28 and TRBJ2-7; a possible D gene is TRBD1 (5 bases). The CDR3 runs 12 residues. Germline V lookup: CDR1 MDHEN, CDR2 SYDVKM. Trimming removed 2 bases at V and 6 bases at J, with 8 bases between.

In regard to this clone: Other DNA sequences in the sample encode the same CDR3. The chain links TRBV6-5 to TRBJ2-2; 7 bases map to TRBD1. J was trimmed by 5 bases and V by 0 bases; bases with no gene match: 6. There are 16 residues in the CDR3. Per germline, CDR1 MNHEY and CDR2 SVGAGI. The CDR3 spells CASSYSTGEYTGELFF. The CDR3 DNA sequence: TGTGCCAGCAGTTACTCCACAGGGGAATATACCGGGGAGCTGTTTTTT.

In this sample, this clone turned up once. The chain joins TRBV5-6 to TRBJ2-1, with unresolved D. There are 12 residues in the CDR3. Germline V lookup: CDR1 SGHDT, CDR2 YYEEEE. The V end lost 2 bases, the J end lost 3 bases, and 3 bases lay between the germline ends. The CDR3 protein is CASSFNYNEQFF. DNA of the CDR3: TGTGCCAGCAGCTTTAACTACAATGAGCAGTTCTTC.

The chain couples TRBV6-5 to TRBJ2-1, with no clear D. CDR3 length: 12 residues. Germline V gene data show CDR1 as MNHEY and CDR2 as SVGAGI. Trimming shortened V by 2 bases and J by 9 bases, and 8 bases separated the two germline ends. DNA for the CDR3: TGTGCCAGCAGTTACCGCGAAACTGAGCAGTTCTTC. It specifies CASSYRETEQFF.

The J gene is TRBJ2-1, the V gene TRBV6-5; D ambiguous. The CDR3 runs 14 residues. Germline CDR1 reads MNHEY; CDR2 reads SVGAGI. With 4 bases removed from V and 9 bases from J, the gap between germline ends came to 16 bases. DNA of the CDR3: TGTGCCAGCAGTTCCCTTAAGCTAGGAACTGAGCAGTTCTTC. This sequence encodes CASSSLKLGTEQFF.

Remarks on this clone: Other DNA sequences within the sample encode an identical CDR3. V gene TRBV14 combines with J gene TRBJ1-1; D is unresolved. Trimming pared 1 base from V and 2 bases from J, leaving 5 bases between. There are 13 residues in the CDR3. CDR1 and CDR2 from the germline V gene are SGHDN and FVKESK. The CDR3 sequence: CASSQVGNTEAFF. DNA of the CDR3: TGTGCCAGCAGCCAAGTCGGTAACACTGAAGCTTTCTTT.

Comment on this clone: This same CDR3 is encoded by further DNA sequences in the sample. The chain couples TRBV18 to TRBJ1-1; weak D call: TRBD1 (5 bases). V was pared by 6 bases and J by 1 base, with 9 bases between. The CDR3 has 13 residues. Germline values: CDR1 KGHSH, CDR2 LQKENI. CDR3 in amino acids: CASSPGGNTEAFF. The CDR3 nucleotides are TGTGCCAGCTCCCCCGGGGGGAACACTGAAGCTTTCTTT.

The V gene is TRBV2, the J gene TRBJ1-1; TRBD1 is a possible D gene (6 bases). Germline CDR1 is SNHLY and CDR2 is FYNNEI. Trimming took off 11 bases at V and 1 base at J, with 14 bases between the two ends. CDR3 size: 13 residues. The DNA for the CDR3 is TGTGCCGGAACAAGGGGGGAGAACACTGAAGCTTTCTTT. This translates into CAGTRGENTEAFF.

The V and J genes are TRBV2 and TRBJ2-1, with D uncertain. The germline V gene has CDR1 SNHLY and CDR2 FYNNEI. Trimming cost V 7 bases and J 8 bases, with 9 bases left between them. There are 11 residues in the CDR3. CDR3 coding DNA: TGTGCCAGCATTAAGTTCGATGAGCAGTTCTTC. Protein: CASIKFDEQFF.

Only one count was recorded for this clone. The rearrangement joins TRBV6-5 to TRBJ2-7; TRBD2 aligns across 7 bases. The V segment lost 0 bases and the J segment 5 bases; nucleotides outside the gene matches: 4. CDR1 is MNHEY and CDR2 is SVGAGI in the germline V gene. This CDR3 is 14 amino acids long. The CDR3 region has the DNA TGTGCCAGCAGTTACTCATCTAGCGGCGACGAGCAGTACTTC. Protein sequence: CASSYSSSGDEQYF.

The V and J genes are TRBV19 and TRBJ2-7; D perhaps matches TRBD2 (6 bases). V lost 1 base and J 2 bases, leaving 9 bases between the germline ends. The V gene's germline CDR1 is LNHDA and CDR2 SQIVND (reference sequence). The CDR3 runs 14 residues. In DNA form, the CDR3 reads TGTGCCAGTAGTATAGGGGGACTGACCTACGAGCAGTACTTC. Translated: CASSIGGLTYEQYF.